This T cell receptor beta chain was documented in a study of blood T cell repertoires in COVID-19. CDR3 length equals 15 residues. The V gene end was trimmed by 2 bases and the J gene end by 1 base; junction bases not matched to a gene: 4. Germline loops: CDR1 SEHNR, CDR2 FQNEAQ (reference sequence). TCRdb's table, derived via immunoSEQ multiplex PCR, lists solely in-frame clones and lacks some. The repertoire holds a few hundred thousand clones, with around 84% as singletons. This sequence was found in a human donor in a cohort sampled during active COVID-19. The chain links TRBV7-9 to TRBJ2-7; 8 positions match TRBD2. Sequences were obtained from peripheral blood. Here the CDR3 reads CASSLTAGGSYEQYF. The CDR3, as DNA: TGTGCCAGCAGCTTAACGGCGGGGGGATCCTACGAGCAGTACTTC.